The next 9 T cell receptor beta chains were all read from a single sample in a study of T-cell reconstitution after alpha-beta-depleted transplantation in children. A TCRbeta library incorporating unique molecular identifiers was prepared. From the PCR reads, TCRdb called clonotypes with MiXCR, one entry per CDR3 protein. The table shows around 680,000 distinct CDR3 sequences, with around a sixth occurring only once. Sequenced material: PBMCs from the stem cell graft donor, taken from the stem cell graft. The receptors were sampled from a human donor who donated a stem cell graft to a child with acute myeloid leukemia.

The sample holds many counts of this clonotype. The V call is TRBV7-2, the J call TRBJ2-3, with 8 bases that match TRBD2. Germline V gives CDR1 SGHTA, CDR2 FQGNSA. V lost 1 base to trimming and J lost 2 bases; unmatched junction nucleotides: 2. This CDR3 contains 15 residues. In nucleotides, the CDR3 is TGTGCCAGCAGCTTAGAGCGGGGGTACACAGATACGCAGTATTTT. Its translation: CASSLERGYTDTQYF.

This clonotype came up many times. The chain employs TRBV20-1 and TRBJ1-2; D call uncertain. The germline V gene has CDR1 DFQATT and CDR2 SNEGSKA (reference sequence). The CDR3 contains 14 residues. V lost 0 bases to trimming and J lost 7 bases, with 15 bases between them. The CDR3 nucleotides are TGCAGTGCTAGAGATAGCGGGCGGTCCCCTGGCTACACCTTC. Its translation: CSARDSGRSPGYTF.

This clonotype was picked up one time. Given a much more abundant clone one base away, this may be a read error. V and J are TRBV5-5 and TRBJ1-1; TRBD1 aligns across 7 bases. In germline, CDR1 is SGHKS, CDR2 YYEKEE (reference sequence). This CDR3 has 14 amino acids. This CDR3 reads CASSFFRGNTVAFF. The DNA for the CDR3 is TGTGCCAGCAGCTTTTTCAGGGGGAACACTGTAGCTTTCTTT.

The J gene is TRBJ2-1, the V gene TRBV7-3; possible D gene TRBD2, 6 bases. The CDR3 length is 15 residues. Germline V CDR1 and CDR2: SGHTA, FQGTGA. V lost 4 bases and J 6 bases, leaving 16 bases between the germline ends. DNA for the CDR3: TGTGCCAGCAGCTCCCCCCGGAGGGGAGGCAATGAGCAGTTCTTC. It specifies CASSSPRRGGNEQFF.

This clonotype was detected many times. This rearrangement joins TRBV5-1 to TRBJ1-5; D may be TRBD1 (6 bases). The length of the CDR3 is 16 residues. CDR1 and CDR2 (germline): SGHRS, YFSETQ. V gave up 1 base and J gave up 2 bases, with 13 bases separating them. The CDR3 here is CASSLRPRGGNQPQHF. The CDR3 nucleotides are TGCGCCAGCAGCTTGAGACCCAGGGGAGGCAATCAGCCCCAGCATTTT. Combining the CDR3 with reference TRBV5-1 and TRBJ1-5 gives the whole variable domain KAGVTQTPRYLIKTRGQQVTLSCSPISGHRSVSWYQQTPGQGLQFLFEYFSETQRNKGNFPGRFSGRQFSNSRSEMNVSTLELGDSALYLCASSLRPRGGNQPQHFGDGTRLSIL.

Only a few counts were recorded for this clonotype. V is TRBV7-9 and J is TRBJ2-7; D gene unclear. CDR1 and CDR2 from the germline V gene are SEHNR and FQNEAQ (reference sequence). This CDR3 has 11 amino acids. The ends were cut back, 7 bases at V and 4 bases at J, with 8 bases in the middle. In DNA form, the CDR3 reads TGTGCCAGCACCTTCCGGTACGAGCAGTACGTC. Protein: CASTFRYEQYV.

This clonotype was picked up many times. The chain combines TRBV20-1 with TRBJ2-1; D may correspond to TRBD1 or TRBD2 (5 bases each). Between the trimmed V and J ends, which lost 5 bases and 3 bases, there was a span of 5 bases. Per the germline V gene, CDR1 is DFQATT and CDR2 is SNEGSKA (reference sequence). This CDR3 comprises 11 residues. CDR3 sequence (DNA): TGCAGTGCTGGGGGCTACAATGAGCAGTTCTTC. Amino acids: CSAGGYNEQFF.

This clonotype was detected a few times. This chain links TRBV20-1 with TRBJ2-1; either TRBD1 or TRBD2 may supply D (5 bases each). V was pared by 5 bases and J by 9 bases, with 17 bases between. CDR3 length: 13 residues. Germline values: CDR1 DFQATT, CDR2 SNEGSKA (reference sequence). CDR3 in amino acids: CSAPGTPYAEQFF. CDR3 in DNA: TGCAGTGCTCCCGGGACCCCCTACGCTGAGCAGTTCTTC.

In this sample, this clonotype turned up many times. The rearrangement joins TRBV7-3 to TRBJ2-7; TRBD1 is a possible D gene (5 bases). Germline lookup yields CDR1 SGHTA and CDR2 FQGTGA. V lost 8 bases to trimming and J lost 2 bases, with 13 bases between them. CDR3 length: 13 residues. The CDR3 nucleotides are TGTGCCAGCTCTCTCGACAGTACCTACGAGCAGTACTTC. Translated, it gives CASSLDSTYEQYF.